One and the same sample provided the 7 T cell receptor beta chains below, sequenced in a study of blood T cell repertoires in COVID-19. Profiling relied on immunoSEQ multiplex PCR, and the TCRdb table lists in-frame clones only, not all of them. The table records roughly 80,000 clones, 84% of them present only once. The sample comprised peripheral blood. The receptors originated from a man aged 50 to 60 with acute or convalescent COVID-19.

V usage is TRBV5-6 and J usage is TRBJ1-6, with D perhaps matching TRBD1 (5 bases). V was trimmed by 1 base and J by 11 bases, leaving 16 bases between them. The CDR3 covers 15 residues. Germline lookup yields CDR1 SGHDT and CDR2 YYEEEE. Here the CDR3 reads CASSLLGQGIPPLHF. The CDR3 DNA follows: TGTGCCAGCAGCTTGCTTGGGCAGGGCATTCCACCCCTCCACTTT.

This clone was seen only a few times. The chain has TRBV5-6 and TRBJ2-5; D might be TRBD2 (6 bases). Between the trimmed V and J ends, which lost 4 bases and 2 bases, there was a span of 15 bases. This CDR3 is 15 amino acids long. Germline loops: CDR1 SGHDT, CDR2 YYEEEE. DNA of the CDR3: TGTGCCAGCAGCCCAGCACGCGGGATACAAGAGACCCAGTACTTC. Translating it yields CASSPARGIQETQYF.

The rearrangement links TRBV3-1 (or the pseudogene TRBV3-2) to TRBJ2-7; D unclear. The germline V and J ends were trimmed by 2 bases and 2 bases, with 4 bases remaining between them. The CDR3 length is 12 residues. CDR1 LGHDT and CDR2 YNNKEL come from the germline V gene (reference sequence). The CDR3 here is CASSQSPYEQYF. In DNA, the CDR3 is TGTGCCAGCAGCCAAAGCCCCTACGAGCAGTACTTC.

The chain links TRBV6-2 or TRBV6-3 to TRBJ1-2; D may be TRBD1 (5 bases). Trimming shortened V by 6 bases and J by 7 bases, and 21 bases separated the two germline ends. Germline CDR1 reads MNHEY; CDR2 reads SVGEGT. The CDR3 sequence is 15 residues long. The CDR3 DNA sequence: TGTGCCAGCAGCACCCATTCGGCAGGGAATTTTGGCTACACCTTC. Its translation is CASSTHSAGNFGYTF.

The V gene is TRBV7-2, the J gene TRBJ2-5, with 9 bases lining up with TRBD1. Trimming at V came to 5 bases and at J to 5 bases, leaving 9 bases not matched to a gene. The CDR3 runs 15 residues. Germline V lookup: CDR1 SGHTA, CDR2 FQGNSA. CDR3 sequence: CASSHRTGDFETQYF. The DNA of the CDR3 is TGTGCCAGCAGCCACCGGACAGGGGATTTTGAGACCCAGTACTTC.

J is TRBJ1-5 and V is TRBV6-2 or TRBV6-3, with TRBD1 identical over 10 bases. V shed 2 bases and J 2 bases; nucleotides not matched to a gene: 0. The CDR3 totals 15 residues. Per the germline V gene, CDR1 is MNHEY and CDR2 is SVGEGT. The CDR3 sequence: CASSYGTGGNQPQHF. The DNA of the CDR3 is TGTGCCAGCAGTTACGGGACAGGGGGCAATCAGCCCCAGCATTTT.

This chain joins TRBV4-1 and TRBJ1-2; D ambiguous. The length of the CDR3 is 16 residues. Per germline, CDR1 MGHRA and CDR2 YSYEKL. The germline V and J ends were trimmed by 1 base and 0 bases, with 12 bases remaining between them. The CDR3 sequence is CASSQAWFLANYGYTF. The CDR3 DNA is TGCGCCAGCAGCCAAGCCTGGTTCTTAGCTAACTATGGCTACACCTTC.